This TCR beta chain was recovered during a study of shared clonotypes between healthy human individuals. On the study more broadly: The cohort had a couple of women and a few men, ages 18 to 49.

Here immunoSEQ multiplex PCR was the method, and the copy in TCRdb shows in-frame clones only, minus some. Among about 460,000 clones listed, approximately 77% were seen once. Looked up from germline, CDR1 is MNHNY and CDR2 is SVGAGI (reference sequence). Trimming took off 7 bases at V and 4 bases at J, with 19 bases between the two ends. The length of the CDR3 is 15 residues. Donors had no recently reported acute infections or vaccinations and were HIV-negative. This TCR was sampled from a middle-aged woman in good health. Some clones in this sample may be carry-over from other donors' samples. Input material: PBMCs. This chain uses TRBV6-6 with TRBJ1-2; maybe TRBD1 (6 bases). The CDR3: CASNSRHQGGYGYTF. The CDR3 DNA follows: TGTGCCAGCAATTCAAGACATCAAGGGGGCTATGGCTACACCTTC.